The 29 T cell receptor beta chains below were found in one sample sequenced in a study of T-cell memory formation after mild COVID-19. In TCRdb, the 5' RACE reads were re-called with MiXCR into one record per CDR3 protein. The table has fewer than 400,000 distinct CDR3 sequences, about a sixth seen once. The sample taken for sequencing was PBMCs or a T cell subset sorted from them (not recorded which). The receptor source for this set is a man aged 18 to 29 who had mild COVID-19 (a few samples of this study predate the infection). Cell type and time point are not known.

The V call is TRBV12-3 or TRBV12-4, the J call TRBJ2-5; 9 positions match TRBD2. The CDR3 is made up of 17 amino acids. With V trimmed by 6 bases and J by 2 bases, 13 bases remained unmatched. The CDR3 DNA follows: TGTGCCAGCAGCTCGTTTGGCAGCGGGGGGCATCAAGAGACCCAGTACTTC. It translates to CASSSFGSGGHQETQYF.

This rearrangement joins TRBV7-3 to TRBJ1-2; TRBD1 might be the D (5 bases). The CDR3 loop spans 14 amino acids. V was shortened by 10 bases and J by 4 bases, with 19 bases between the two germline ends. The germline gives CDR1 SGHTA, CDR2 FQGTGA. For the CDR3, the DNA is TGTGCCAACGGGGCAGCTTATTATCTCTATGGCTACACCTTC. Translation gives CANGAAYYLYGYTF. Full variable domain (outside the CDR3, taken from reference TRBV7-3 and TRBJ1-2): GAGVSQTPSNKVTEKGKYVELRCDPISGHTALYWYRQSLGQGPEFLIYFQGTGAADDSGLPNDRFFAVRPEGSVSTLKIQRTERGDSAVYLCANGAAYYLYGYTFGSGTRLTVV.

V and J are TRBV11-2 and TRBJ2-5, with 13 bases identical to TRBD2. This CDR3 spans 16 amino acids. Losses at the gene ends were 5 bases for V and 1 base for J; bases not matched to a gene: 4. In germline, CDR1 is SGHAT, CDR2 FQNNGV. The CDR3 here is CASSPGTSGVQETQYF. CDR3 DNA: TGTGCCAGCAGCCCTGGGACTAGCGGGGTCCAAGAGACCCAGTACTTC.

In this sample, this clonotype turned up a few times. This rearrangement joins TRBV10-3 to TRBJ1-2, with D perhaps TRBD1 (5 bases). The CDR3 extends over 15 amino acids. CDR1 and CDR2 from the germline V gene are ENHRY and SYGVKD. V lost 3 bases to trimming and J lost 4 bases, with 15 bases between them. Here the CDR3 DNA reads TGTGCCATCAGTGATGGGGCCGGGGGATCCTATGGCTACACCTTC. Translation: CAISDGAGGSYGYTF.

This clonotype was counted only a few times. The V gene is TRBV19, the J gene TRBJ1-5; a possible D gene is TRBD1 (5 bases). There are 15 residues in the CDR3. Germline V gives CDR1 LNHDA, CDR2 SQIVND (reference sequence). Trimming removed 6 bases at V and 2 bases at J, with 14 bases between. The CDR3 DNA is TGTGCCAGTAGCTACGAGACAGTGGGCAATCAGCCCCAGCATTTT. Protein sequence: CASSYETVGNQPQHF.

The chain has TRBV7-2 and TRBJ1-6; TRBD1 is a possible D gene (6 bases). The CDR3 has 16 residues. Trimming pared 2 bases from V and 0 bases from J, leaving 8 bases between. Germline CDR1 is SGHTA and CDR2 is FQGNSA. The CDR3 bases are TGTGCCAGCAGCTTACGAGGGGGCTCCTATAATTCACCCCTCCACTTT. Translation gives CASSLRGGSYNSPLHF.

The chain joins TRBV7-6 to TRBJ2-5; D uncertain. The CDR3 has 13 amino acids. Per the germline V gene, CDR1 is SGHVS and CDR2 is FNYEAQ. V lost 5 bases and J 4 bases, leaving 11 bases between the germline ends. CDR3 nucleotide sequence: TGTGCCAGCAGCCCCAATGGGCCAGAGACCCAGTACTTC. Translating gives CASSPNGPETQYF.

This clonotype was seen repeatedly, ten times or more. V and J are TRBV7-3 and TRBJ2-3; no clear D gene. The V gene lost 1 base and the J gene lost 4 bases, with 9 bases spanning the gap. The CDR3 is 14 amino acids. In germline, CDR1 is SGHTA, CDR2 FQGTGA. Here the CDR3 reads CASSLNPVADTQYF. In DNA, the CDR3 is TGTGCCAGCAGCTTAAACCCCGTTGCAGATACGCAGTATTTT. The complete variable domain, with remaining parts taken from reference TRBV7-3 and TRBJ2-3, reads GAGVSQTPSNKVTEKGKYVELRCDPISGHTALYWYRQSLGQGPEFLIYFQGTGAADDSGLPNDRFFAVRPEGSVSTLKIQRTERGDSAVYLCASSLNPVADTQYFGPGTRLTVL.

This clonotype came up many times. This chain connects TRBV7-2 to TRBJ2-5; 8 bases are a match to TRBD2. Germline CDR1 SGHTA, CDR2 FQGNSA. Trimming at V came to 1 base and at J to 5 bases, leaving 9 bases not matched to a gene. The CDR3 covers 16 residues. CDR3 loop: CASSLDVRGGMETQYF. DNA for the CDR3: TGTGCCAGCAGCTTAGACGTCCGCGGGGGGATGGAGACCCAGTACTTC.

CDR3 coding DNA: TGTGCCAGCAGCTTATACAGCCTGTCCTACGAGCAGTACTTC. It is translated as CASSLYSLSYEQYF. The V call is TRBV7-3, the J call TRBJ2-7; D remains ambiguous. V was shortened by 2 bases and J by 1 base, with 9 bases between the two germline ends. The germline V gene has CDR1 SGHTA and CDR2 FQGTGA. The CDR3 length is 14 residues.

This clonotype has more than one count but fewer than ten. The genes are TRBV4-3 and TRBJ1-6; D not resolved. V was trimmed by 0 bases and J by 7 bases, leaving 4 bases between them. The CDR3 is made up of 13 amino acids. The germline V gene has CDR1 LGHNA and CDR2 YSLEER. The DNA for the CDR3 is TGCGCCAGCAGCCAAGAGTGGAATTCACCCCTCCACTTT. Its translation is CASSQEWNSPLHF.

This clonotype was observed a handful of times. V is TRBV9 and J is TRBJ1-1; D remains unclear. The CDR3 spans 13 residues. Germline CDR1 and CDR2: SGDLS and YYNGEE. Trimming removed 2 bases from V and 4 bases from J, with 9 bases in between. CDR3 in DNA: TGTGCCAGCAGCGTTCAGGAGTCCACTGAAGCTTTCTTT. Translated, it gives CASSVQESTEAFF.

This clonotype was seen a few times. The DNA of the CDR3 is TGTGCCAGCAGCGTAGATATCACTAGCGGAATCCAAACGATCACAGATACGCAGTATTTT. Amino acid sequence: CASSVDITSGIQTITDTQYF. The chain combines TRBV9 with TRBJ2-3; 8 nucleotides agree with TRBD2. This CDR3 has 20 residues. CDR1 and CDR2 (germline): SGDLS, YYNGEE. V shed 0 bases, J shed 2 bases, and the junction held 17 bases outside the gene matches.

This clonotype was seen more than once but under ten times. The chain combines TRBV5-5 with TRBJ2-1, with D maybe TRBD1 (7 bases). Germline loops: CDR1 SGHKS, CDR2 YYEKEE (reference sequence). This CDR3 has 16 residues. The ends were cut back, 4 bases at V and 2 bases at J, with 16 bases in the middle. CDR3 nucleotides: TGTGCCAGCAGCACTGGCAGGGGGGCTACCTACAATGAGCAGTTCTTC. Amino acid sequence: CASSTGRGATYNEQFF.

The V and J genes are TRBV18 and TRBJ2-7; tentatively, D is TRBD2 (5 bases). This CDR3 region has 15 residues. The V end was cut by 0 bases, the J end by 4 bases, with 13 bases between. Germline assignment: CDR1 KGHSH and CDR2 LQKENI. CDR3 sequence: CASSPPAVRGYEQYF. In DNA, the CDR3 is TGTGCCAGCTCACCACCTGCGGTTCGGGGATACGAGCAGTACTTC.

This clonotype showed up just a few times. J is TRBJ1-2 and V is TRBV7-2; a possible D gene is TRBD1 (5 bases). The CDR3 is made up of 14 amino acids. V dropped 5 bases and J dropped 4 bases, with 14 bases sitting between them. Germline-derived CDR1 and CDR2 are SGHTA and FQGNSA. CDR3 sequence: CASSTGGIGYGYTF. Here the CDR3 DNA reads TGTGCCAGCAGCACCGGGGGGATCGGCTATGGCTACACCTTC.

This sequence joins TRBV5-6 and TRBJ2-7, with D maybe TRBD2 (5 bases). The CDR3 length is 16 residues. Germline V gene lookup returns CDR1 SGHDT and CDR2 YYEEEE. Trimming left V 0 bases short and J 4 bases short, with 17 bases between. The CDR3 nucleotides are TGTGCCAGCAGCTTGGTTGGGGAGCTAGGATTTTACGAGCAGTACTTC. Translated: CASSLVGELGFYEQYF.

J is TRBJ1-2 and V is TRBV6-5, with 8 bases aligning to TRBD1. J was trimmed by 4 bases and V by 2 bases; bases with no gene match: 12. CDR1 MNHEY and CDR2 SVGAGI come from the germline V gene. The CDR3 loop spans 17 amino acids. The CDR3 nucleotides read TGTGCCAGCAGTTACGCAGCGACAGGGGTAGAAGTCTATGGCTACACCTTC. Translation: CASSYAATGVEVYGYTF.

V is TRBV25-1 and J is TRBJ2-7; TRBD1 matches 7 bases. Germline CDR1 reads MGHDK; CDR2 reads SYGVNS. CDR3 length: 13 amino acids. Germline trimming cut 4 bases from V and 5 bases from J; bases unmatched to any gene: 5. The CDR3 sequence is CASSVQGDDEQYF. CDR3 sequence (DNA): TGTGCCAGCAGTGTCCAGGGGGACGACGAGCAGTACTTC.

The chain is built from TRBV27 and TRBJ2-2; the D gene is possibly TRBD2 (6 bases). The CDR3 runs 16 residues. V lost 5 bases and J 1 base, leaving 14 bases between the germline ends. In germline, CDR1 is MNHEY, CDR2 SMNVEV (reference sequence). The CDR3 loop reads CASSPAGGENTGELFF. CDR3 in DNA: TGTGCCAGCAGTCCAGCCGGGGGAGAGAACACCGGGGAGCTGTTTTTT.

This clonotype was counted a few times. The chain uses TRBV9 and TRBJ2-2; D gene uncertain. The V gene lost 3 bases and the J gene lost 2 bases, with 2 bases spanning the gap. The V gene's germline CDR1 is SGDLS and CDR2 YYNGEE. The CDR3 is 12 residues long. The DNA for the CDR3 is TGTGCCAGCAGCGAAAACACCGGGGAGCTGTTTTTT. Encoded protein: CASSENTGELFF.

This clonotype has more than one count but fewer than ten. The V and J genes are TRBV19 and TRBJ1-1; 8 bases align to TRBD1. Germline V CDR1 and CDR2: LNHDA, SQIVND (reference sequence). Trimming removed 5 bases from V and 3 bases from J; junction bases left unmatched: 17. This CDR3 comprises 18 residues. CDR3 protein: CASSAHSGGGHLDTEAFF. In DNA form, the CDR3 reads TGTGCCAGTAGTGCCCATTCAGGGGGCGGGCATTTGGACACTGAAGCTTTCTTT.

The sample holds a few counts of this clonotype. The genes are TRBV12-3 or TRBV12-4 and TRBJ2-2; D gene uncertain. The ends were cut back, 7 bases at V and 3 bases at J, with 9 bases in the middle. The CDR3 is 13 residues long. This chain's CDR3 is CASTVGHTGELFF. The DNA for the CDR3 is TGTGCCAGCACTGTTGGGCACACCGGGGAGCTGTTTTTT.

The rearrangement uses TRBV7-9 and TRBJ2-1, with D possibly matching TRBD2 (5 bases). Germline assignment: CDR1 SEHNR and CDR2 FQNEAQ (reference sequence). Trimming took 7 bases from V and 6 from J, leaving 10 bases between them. This CDR3 has 12 amino acids. The CDR3 spells CASIGVSNEQFF. As DNA, the CDR3 is TGTGCCAGCATCGGGGTTTCCAATGAGCAGTTCTTC.

This clonotype occurred many times. The chain joins TRBV5-1 to TRBJ2-1, with TRBD2 matching over 7 bases. The junction had 13 bases not matched to a gene; V was cut back by 4 bases and J by 6 bases. CDR1 SGHRS and CDR2 YFSETQ come from the germline V gene. The CDR3 contains 16 residues. This chain's CDR3 is CASSGRVRPEGNEQFF. Here the CDR3 DNA reads TGCGCCAGCAGCGGGAGGGTTCGGCCAGAGGGCAATGAGCAGTTCTTC.

This clonotype was found a few times. The V and J genes are TRBV4-1 and TRBJ2-2; TRBD2 aligns across 7 bases. The V and J ends lost 3 bases and 0 bases, in that order; junction bases with no gene match: 10. The CDR3 has 18 residues. Germline V gene sequence: CDR1 MGHRA, CDR2 YSYEKL. The DNA of the CDR3 is TGCGCCAGCAGCCACGCGTCCGCGAGCGGGGCGAACACCGGGGAGCTGTTTTTT. Its translation: CASSHASASGANTGELFF.

This clonotype was seen a handful of times. This chain links TRBV9 with TRBJ2-3, with 8 bases lining up with TRBD2. Germline V gene data show CDR1 as SGDLS and CDR2 as YYNGEE. V dropped 6 bases and J dropped 2; count of bases not matched to a gene: 5. This CDR3 is 14 amino acids long. The CDR3 nucleotides are TGTGCCAGCAATGGCGGGGGGAACACAGATACGCAGTATTTT. It is translated as CASNGGGNTDTQYF.

This clonotype was seen a handful of times. The chain employs TRBV3-1 and TRBJ1-2; D not resolved. Germline CDR1 reads LGHDT; CDR2 reads YNNKEL (reference sequence). The CDR3 sequence is 14 residues long. Deletions cut 1 base from V and 1 base from J, with 7 bases between. CDR3 residues: CASSQAEGNYGYTF. CDR3 nucleotides: TGTGCCAGCAGCCAAGCCGAGGGTAACTATGGCTACACCTTC.

The chain has TRBV7-2 and TRBJ1-2; possible D gene TRBD1, 5 bases. The germline V and J ends were trimmed by 3 bases and 5 bases, with 13 bases remaining between them. CDR3 length equals 14 residues. In germline, CDR1 is SGHTA, CDR2 FQGNSA. The CDR3 sequence is CASSLAGTPYGYTF. The CDR3 bases are TGTGCCAGCAGCTTGGCGGGGACCCCATATGGCTACACCTTC.